The present TCR beta chain was sequenced within a study of Ad26.COV2.S vaccination and SARS-CoV-2 variants. The treatment was: some 20 received Ad26.COV2.S at low or high dose, single or two shots; about 5 received placebo; per-sample allocation not given. Specimens were obtained on day 63 following the first vaccine or placebo injection. Sequencing was performed with immunoSEQ multiplex PCR; in TCRdb, only in-frame clones are kept and a portion is missing. Here the sample spans some 520,000 clones, around nine tenths being singletons. Trimming left V 1 base short and J 7 bases short, with 13 bases between. This CDR3 has 15 amino acids. Germline CDR1 is LNHDA and CDR2 is SQIVND (reference sequence).

Sequenced here: peripheral blood, sampled in a trial of Ad26.COV2.S vaccine versus placebo. The rearrangement joins TRBV19 to TRBJ2-2; D is possibly TRBD1 (5 bases). This sequence originates from a person between 18 and 59 years old who received the Ad26.COV2.S COVID-19 vaccine or a placebo. The chain's CDR3 is CASSIGARVSGELFF. The CDR3 DNA is TGTGCCAGTAGTATAGGCGCCAGGGTGAGCGGGGAGCTGTTTTTT.